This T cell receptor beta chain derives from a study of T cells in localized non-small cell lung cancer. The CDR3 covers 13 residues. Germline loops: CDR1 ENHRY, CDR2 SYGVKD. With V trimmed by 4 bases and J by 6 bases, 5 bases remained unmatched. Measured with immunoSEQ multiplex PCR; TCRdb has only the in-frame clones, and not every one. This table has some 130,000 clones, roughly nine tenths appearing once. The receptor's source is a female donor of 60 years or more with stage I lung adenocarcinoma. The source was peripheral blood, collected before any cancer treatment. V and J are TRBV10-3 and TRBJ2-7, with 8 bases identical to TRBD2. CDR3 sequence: CAISGIGGAEQYF. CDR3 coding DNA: TGTGCCATCAGTGGAATCGGGGGGGCCGAGCAGTACTTC.